The rows below give T cell receptor beta chains drawn from one sample of a study of OX40 agonist ivuxolimab in advanced cancers. The table came from immunoSEQ multiplex PCR; TCRdb's copy has only in-frame clones and leaves some out. This table holds tens of thousands of clones, 85% to 95% found once. The sample here was CD4+ or CD8+ T cells sorted from blood, taken in a trial of the OX40 agonist ivuxolimab. Receptors originate from an adult with an advanced solid tumor such as melanoma, head and neck, liver or kidney cancer. Each CDR3 is given with its conserved first and last residue.

>TRBV21-1|TRBJ2-7
CASRQLDQRENEQYF
>TRBV12-5|TRBJ2-2
CASGLGQGSGELFF
>TRBV27|TRBJ2-7
CASRGGLAGAYEQYF
>TRBV5-6|TRBJ2-6
CASKPGGSGANVLTF
>TRBV9|TRBJ2-1
CASSPGVNEQFF
>TRBV7-8|TRBJ2-7
CASSPSPRDYEQYF
>TRBV18|TRBJ2-5
CASSHPGVGQETQYF
>TRBV13|TRBJ2-5
CASSPPQETQYF
>TRBV7-7|TRBJ2-3
CASSPAVGATDTQYF
>TRBV7-2|TRBJ2-3
CASSSLGALNTDTQYF
>TRBV29-1|TRBJ2-3
CSVEEISTSTDTQYF
>TRBV4-2|TRBJ2-1
CASSQEVTRTSYNEQFF
>TRBV21-1|TRBJ2-6
CANSGGLGDLFSGANVLTF
>TRBV5-1|TRBJ1-2
CASSGTGDGYTF
>TRBV7-2|TRBJ2-3
CASSLAPAGDGDTQYF
>TRBV10-3|TRBJ2-3
CAISGWDRGTDTQYF
>TRBV29-1|TRBJ2-7
CSVEIMTSETYEQYF
>TRBV10-3|TRBJ1-5
CAISPGPQHF
>TRBV7-7|TRBJ2-2
CASSLTSGRTGELFF
>TRBV4-3|TRBJ1-1
CASSQGSNTEAFF
>TRBV5-8|TRBJ1-5
CASSSVYSNQPQHF
>TRBV13|TRBJ1-3
CASIVRGGGGNTIYF
>TRBV4-3|TRBJ2-7
CASSQASGGYEQYF
>TRBV7-9|TRBJ1-5
CASSLAGSNQPQHF
>TRBV9|TRBJ2-1
CASSGIAGGPHEQFF
>TRBV30|TRBJ1-2
CAQKEGAYGYTF
>TRBV19|TRBJ2-1
CASSPPDRGAGEQFF
>TRBV27|TRBJ2-5
CASSPRMGVETQYF
>TRBV6-1|TRBJ2-5
CASRYGWRYQETQYF
>TRBV7-9|TRBJ2-1
CASQGGRVSYNEQFF
>TRBV7-6|TRBJ2-7
CASSLGVRYEQYF
>TRBV30|TRBJ2-3
CAWRVELAAEGTDTQYF
>TRBV20-1|TRBJ2-1
CSPDHNEQFF
>TRBV7-9|TRBJ2-2
CASSLEQINTGELFF
>TRBV9|TRBJ2-7
CASNPLGQGFYEQYF
>TRBV5-6|TRBJ2-7
CASSPGGSTYEQYF
>TRBV4-1|TRBJ2-3
CASSQGRAGGYTDTQYF
>TRBV20-1|.
CSAPDKYEQYF
>TRBV7-2|TRBJ2-3
CASSLFPRAGITDTQYF
>TRBV7-9|TRBJ2-4
CASSLEAPKNIQYF
>TRBV27|TRBJ2-4
CASSLGRGDIQYF
>TRBV27|TRBJ1-1
CASSPGQGGTEAFF
>TRBV1|TRBJ2-1
CTSRPSEEGKNNEQFF
>TRBV19|TRBJ1-1
CASSIRPTNTEAFF
>TRBV1|TRBJ2-5
CTSSYGTSGIRQETQYF
>TRBV21-1|TRBJ2-7
CASSTPEWDKKQYF
>TRBV11-3|TRBJ2-7
CASSPDGPVLEQYF
>TRBV6-1|TRBJ1-4
CASSEVSRGRFPNEKLFF
>TRBV11-3|TRBJ2-7
CASSLSRTTLYEQYF
>TRBV13|.
CASSSPNSYEQYF